A single sample is the source of the 9 T cell receptor beta chains below, sequenced in a study of post-analysis software for immune sequencing data. These receptors' antigens are unknown. Every TCR beta cDNA library bore unique molecular identifiers. TCRdb reprocessed the PCR reads via MiXCR and lists one record per CDR3 protein. Among hundreds of thousands of distinct CDR3 sequences listed, about 60% were seen once. Study-wide results and caveats: In patients, five or six TRBV segments were more frequent than in controls, with TRBV5-6, TRBV5-1 and TRBV20-1 among them.

Sequencing input: blood. These receptors were collected from a girl aged 2 to 9 with multiple sclerosis.

This chain connects TRBV10-3 to TRBJ2-1; D is unclear. V gave up 3 bases and J gave up 9 bases, with 24 bases separating them. Germline assignment: CDR1 ENHRY and CDR2 SYGVKD. This CDR3 contains 17 residues. The chain's CDR3 is CAISDPTGGRKGTEQFF. The CDR3 region has the DNA TGTGCCATCAGTGACCCCACGGGCGGAAGAAAAGGTACTGAGCAGTTCTTC.

This clonotype was detected only once. The chain couples TRBV2 to TRBJ2-1; D gene ambiguous. This CDR3 has 13 residues. Between the trimmed V and J ends, which lost 7 bases and 10 bases, there was a span of 17 bases. Germline V gene lookup returns CDR1 SNHLY and CDR2 FYNNEI. The CDR3 is CASKKAPMGEQFF. The CDR3 coding sequence is TGTGCCAGCAAGAAAGCACCCATGGGAGAGCAGTTCTTC.

In its sample, this clonotype was seen once. The chain recombines TRBV6-2 or TRBV6-3 with TRBJ1-2, with TRBD1 matching 8 bases. This CDR3 region has 15 residues. With 5 bases clipped from V and 8 bases from J, the junction kept 13 bases outside the gene matches. Germline values: CDR1 MNHEY, CDR2 SVGEGT. CDR3 bases: TGTGCCAGCAGTCATCGGACAACAGGGGGAGAAGGCTACACCTTC. Amino acid sequence: CASSHRTTGGEGYTF.

The chain combines TRBV5-1 with TRBJ1-2, with D hard to call. V lost 4 bases to trimming and J lost 3 bases, with 13 bases between them. The CDR3 has 14 residues. Germline V lookup: CDR1 SGHRS, CDR2 YFSETQ. The chain's CDR3 is CASSPQTWYYGYTF. DNA of the CDR3: TGCGCCAGCAGCCCCCAGACTTGGTACTATGGCTACACCTTC. Supplemented by reference TRBV5-1 and TRBJ1-2, the full variable domain reads KAGVTQTPRYLIKTRGQQVTLSCSPISGHRSVSWYQQTPGQGLQFLFEYFSETQRNKGNFPGRFSGRQFSNSRSEMNVSTLELGDSALYLCASSPQTWYYGYTFGSGTRLTVV.

This clonotype was observed a few times. The gene calls are TRBV7-7 and TRBJ2-3; no reliable D call. V shed 1 base and J shed 6 bases, with 8 bases lying between them. The CDR3 totals 13 residues. Germline assignment: CDR1 SSHAT and CDR2 FNYEAQ (reference sequence). CDR3 nucleotide sequence: TGTGCCAGCAGCTTAGTGTACGCGGATACGCAGTATTTT. Protein product: CASSLVYADTQYF.

This rearrangement joins TRBV10-3 to TRBJ2-5; no clear D. The CDR3 is 12 residues long. Germline V gene sequence: CDR1 ENHRY, CDR2 SYGVKD. V was shortened by 2 bases and J by 10 bases, with 11 bases between the two germline ends. CDR3 DNA sequence: TGTGCCATCAGTGAGAAGGACGACTGCCAGTACTTC. Its translation: CAISEKDDCQYF.

The chain uses TRBV20-1 and TRBJ2-1, with a tentative D call TRBD2 (7 bases). Germline V gene lookup returns CDR1 DFQATT and CDR2 SNEGSKA (reference sequence). The CDR3 has 18 amino acids. V was clipped by 4 bases and J by 0 bases, with 22 bases between them. The CDR3 DNA reads TGCAGTGCTACGGGGGAGGGGGATAAGGGGCTCTCCTACAATGAGCAGTTCTTC. The encoded protein is CSATGEGDKGLSYNEQFF.

This chain connects TRBV25-1 to TRBJ2-1; D might be TRBD1 (6 bases). Judging by the DNA end, TRBJ2-7 fits better; the J call may be wrong. In germline, CDR1 is MGHDK, CDR2 SYGVNS. The CDR3 has 15 amino acids. The CDR3 coding sequence is TGTGCCAGCTCTACTACGACAGGACTCTCCAATGAGCAGTACTTC. Translation gives CASSTTTGLSNEQYF.

This clonotype occurred a few times. The V gene is TRBV6-2 or TRBV6-3, the J gene TRBJ2-2, with D perhaps matching TRBD2 (6 bases). V was shortened by 6 bases and J by 6 bases, with 29 bases between the two germline ends. Germline CDR1 reads MNHEY; CDR2 reads SVGEGT. The CDR3 covers 19 residues. In nucleotides, the CDR3 is TGTGCCAGCAGCCCCCCGTCGGTAGCGGTCCTCAACCGTCCCGGGGAGCTGTTTTTT. Amino acids: CASSPPSVAVLNRPGELFF.